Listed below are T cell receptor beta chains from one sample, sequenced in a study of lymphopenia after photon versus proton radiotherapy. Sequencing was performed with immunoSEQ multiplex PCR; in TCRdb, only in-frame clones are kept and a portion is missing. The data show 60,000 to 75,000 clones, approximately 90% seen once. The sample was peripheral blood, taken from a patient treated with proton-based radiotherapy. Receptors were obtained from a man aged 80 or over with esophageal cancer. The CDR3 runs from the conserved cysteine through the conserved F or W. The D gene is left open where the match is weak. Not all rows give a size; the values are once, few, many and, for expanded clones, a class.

CDR3 protein: CASSSSLADGNTIYF; CDR3 DNA: TGCGCCAGCAGCTCCTCTTTGGCGGATGGAAACACCATATATTTT; clone size: .; D gene: .; J gene: TRBJ1-3; CDR3 length: 15; V gene: TRBV5-1
CDR3 protein: CASSSYRVTGELFF; CDR3 DNA: TGTGCCAGCAGCTCCTACAGGGTCACCGGGGAGCTGTTTTTT; clone size: .; D gene: .; J gene: TRBJ2-2; CDR3 length: 14; V gene: TRBV7-2
CDR3 protein: CASSPSPRGGTEAFF; CDR3 DNA: TGCGCCAGCAGCCCCTCCCCGAGGGGTGGCACTGAAGCTTTCTTT; clone size: .; D gene: .; J gene: TRBJ1-1; CDR3 length: 15; V gene: TRBV4-1
CDR3 protein: CASSLEGQGRQPQHF; CDR3 DNA: TGTGCCAGCAGCTTAGAGGGACAGGGAAGGCAGCCCCAGCATTTT; clone size: .; D gene: TRBD1; J gene: TRBJ1-5; CDR3 length: 15; V gene: TRBV7-2
CDR3 protein: CASTRLDLNNSPLHF; CDR3 DNA: TGTGCCAGCACCAGACTCGACTTAAATAATTCACCCCTCCACTTT; clone size: .; D gene: .; J gene: TRBJ1-6; CDR3 length: 15; V gene: TRBV6-1
CDR3 protein: CASSPVGSGQEKNIQYF; CDR3 DNA: TGTGCCAGCAGCCCCGTGGGAAGCGGCCAGGAAAAAAACATTCAGTACTTC; clone size: once; D gene: .; J gene: TRBJ2-4; CDR3 length: 17; V gene: TRBV7-9
CDR3 protein: CASSLGLRSRAEAFF; CDR3 DNA: TGTGCCAGCAGCTTGGGTTTAAGGAGCAGGGCTGAAGCTTTCTTT; clone size: .; D gene: .; J gene: TRBJ1-1; CDR3 length: 15; V gene: TRBV7-9
CDR3 protein: CASSSQGNENSPLHF; CDR3 DNA: TGTGCCAGCAGCTCCCAGGGGAATGAAAATTCACCCCTCCACTTT; clone size: .; D gene: .; J gene: TRBJ1-6; CDR3 length: 15; V gene: TRBV11-2
CDR3 protein: CASSLTRTGNYGYTF; CDR3 DNA: TGCGCCAGCAGCTTGACCCGGACAGGGAACTATGGCTACACCTTC; clone size: .; D gene: TRBD1; J gene: TRBJ1-2; CDR3 length: 15; V gene: TRBV5-1
CDR3 protein: CASSQLRDDSPLHF; CDR3 DNA: TGTGCCAGCAGCCAGCTCAGGGACGATTCACCCCTCCACTTT; clone size: .; D gene: .; J gene: TRBJ1-6; CDR3 length: 14; V gene: TRBV9
CDR3 protein: CSVERAEETQYF; CDR3 DNA: TGCAGCGTTGAACGGGCCGAAGAGACCCAGTACTTC; clone size: .; D gene: .; J gene: TRBJ2-5; CDR3 length: 12; V gene: TRBV29-1
CDR3 protein: CASSPPVGLAKNIQYF; CDR3 DNA: TGTGCCAGCTCACCACCGGTGGGATTAGCCAAAAACATTCAGTACTTC; clone size: .; D gene: .; J gene: TRBJ2-4; CDR3 length: 16; V gene: TRBV18
CDR3 protein: CASKTPNYGYTF; CDR3 DNA: TGTGCCAGCAAGACACCCAACTATGGCTACACCTTC; clone size: .; D gene: .; J gene: TRBJ1-2; CDR3 length: 12; V gene: TRBV6-5
CDR3 protein: CASNLDRTTEAFF; CDR3 DNA: TGTGCCAGCAATCTGGACAGGACGACTGAAGCTTTCTTT; clone size: once; D gene: TRBD1; J gene: TRBJ1-1; CDR3 length: 13; V gene: TRBV5-4
CDR3 protein: CASIPGGSYNEQFF; CDR3 DNA: TGTGCCAGCATTCCGGGAGGGTCCTACAATGAGCAGTTCTTC; clone size: .; D gene: TRBD2; J gene: TRBJ2-1; CDR3 length: 14; V gene: TRBV7-2
CDR3 protein: CASRDTGGSYEKLFF; CDR3 DNA: TGTGCCAGCAGAGACACAGGGGGGTCATATGAAAAACTGTTTTTT; clone size: .; D gene: TRBD1; J gene: TRBJ1-4; CDR3 length: 15; V gene: TRBV6-5
CDR3 protein: CASKTSGGSYNEQFF; CDR3 DNA: TGCGCCAGCAAGACTAGCGGAGGCTCCTACAATGAGCAGTTCTTC; clone size: .; D gene: TRBD2; J gene: TRBJ2-1; CDR3 length: 15; V gene: TRBV5-1
CDR3 protein: CASSYRGLAGGTDTQYF; CDR3 DNA: TGTGCCAGCAGCTACAGAGGACTAGCGGGGGGGACAGATACGCAGTATTTT; clone size: once; D gene: TRBD2; J gene: TRBJ2-3; CDR3 length: 17; V gene: TRBV9
CDR3 protein: CASSESGSGEQFF; CDR3 DNA: TGCGCCAGCAGTGAGTCAGGGTCTGGGGAGCAGTTCTTC; clone size: .; D gene: .; J gene: TRBJ2-1; CDR3 length: 13; V gene: TRBV10-1
CDR3 protein: CASSFSGGAYGYTF; CDR3 DNA: TGTGCCAGCAGTTTTTCTGGGGGCGCGTATGGCTACACCTTC; clone size: once; D gene: .; J gene: TRBJ1-2; CDR3 length: 14; V gene: TRBV27
CDR3 protein: CASSQDPSGSGDEQYF; CDR3 DNA: TGCGCCAGCAGCCAAGATCCAAGCGGTTCTGGGGACGAGCAGTACTTC; clone size: .; D gene: .; J gene: TRBJ2-7; CDR3 length: 16; V gene: TRBV4-1
CDR3 protein: CASTYSGRGRLGYTF; CDR3 DNA: TGTGCCAGCACCTACTCTGGCAGGGGGCGCCTAGGCTACACCTTC; clone size: .; D gene: TRBD1; J gene: TRBJ1-2; CDR3 length: 15; V gene: TRBV6-5
CDR3 protein: CASSSSGGMGEKLFF; CDR3 DNA: TGTGCCAGCAGTTCCTCGGGCGGGATGGGCGAAAAACTGTTTTTT; clone size: .; D gene: .; J gene: TRBJ1-4; CDR3 length: 15; V gene: TRBV6-5
CDR3 protein: CASSQDGHRTNEKLFF; CDR3 DNA: TGCGCCAGCAGCCAAGATGGGCACAGAACTAATGAAAAACTGTTTTTT; clone size: .; D gene: .; J gene: TRBJ1-4; CDR3 length: 16; V gene: TRBV4-3
CDR3 protein: CASSLAGLSGANVLTF; CDR3 DNA: TGCGCCAGCAGCTTGGCTGGGCTCTCTGGGGCCAACGTCCTGACTTTC; clone size: .; D gene: .; J gene: TRBJ2-6; CDR3 length: 16; V gene: TRBV5-1
CDR3 protein: CASSLNRGRETQYF; CDR3 DNA: TGTGCCAGCAGTTTGAACAGGGGGCGGGAGACCCAGTACTTC; clone size: .; D gene: TRBD1; J gene: TRBJ2-5; CDR3 length: 14; V gene: TRBV7-9
CDR3 protein: CASSQVRRDTQYF; CDR3 DNA: TGCGCCAGCAGCCAAGTTCGCAGGGATACGCAGTATTTT; clone size: .; D gene: .; J gene: TRBJ2-3; CDR3 length: 13; V gene: TRBV4-3
CDR3 protein: CASSSQIGLAGVYEQYF; CDR3 DNA: TGTGCCAGCAGCTCCCAAATAGGACTAGCGGGGGTTTACGAGCAGTACTTC; clone size: .; D gene: TRBD2; J gene: TRBJ2-7; CDR3 length: 17; V gene: TRBV7-8
CDR3 protein: CASSLARSPETQYF; CDR3 DNA: TGTGCCAGCAGCTTAGCGCGTAGCCCGGAGACCCAGTACTTC; clone size: .; D gene: .; J gene: TRBJ2-5; CDR3 length: 14; V gene: TRBV7-6